This TCR beta chain was identified during a study of T cell responses to AZD1222 COVID-19 vaccine (dated by TCRdb to the early 2020s). Turning to the overall study: Because spike-specific TCR depth and breadth did not differ between the two schedules, AZD1222 recipients who got a second dose at roughly 4 weeks were pooled with those who got a second dose at roughly 12 weeks. A total of around 240 trial participants underwent TCR sequencing, of whom 207 had received two doses of AZD1222 and around 25 had received two doses of the MenACWY control vaccine. Trial participants were enrolled by age into subgroups of 18-55, 56-69 and 70-plus years, and approximately 150, 30 and 60 TCR-sequenced participants, respectively, were included in these subgroups. The paper as a whole reports these results and caveats: Because no samples from the day 14 peak response were available, repertoires could be characterized only after the peak T cell response. Reportedly, close to half of the unique spike-specific TCRs recognized epitopes lying outside the regions that are mutated in the B.1.351 and B.1.1.7 variants. A significant rise in spike-specific TCR breadth and depth was observed after two AZD1222 doses relative to day 0 and relative to MenACWY recipients. The whole spike protein was spanned by vaccine-associated CD4 TCRs, and dominant responses were seen in regions 160-218 and 743-854. Participants were mostly white British and included more females than males, and it was suggested by the authors that clonal diversity may have been underestimated. Conclusions about previously exposed vaccinees are limited, since just a handful of AZD1222 recipients were seropositive for SARS-CoV-2 at baseline. In the small 56-69-year group, the increase in depth fell short of significance, most likely because of low power.

The time point tag for this specimen amounts to: baseline before first vaccination. Samples from vaccinated people were obtained from the UK trials COV001 and COV002, which included a single-blind randomized controlled phase 2/3 trial of AZD1222 (ChAdOx1 nCoV-19) in healthy adults. For TCRbeta chain sequencing, PBMC samples from trial participants were taken at day 0 and at day 28 after the second dose. The CDR3 regions of human TCRbeta chains were subjected to immunosequencing. Per the original workflow: TCRs in the repertoires were compared against a reference library of SARS-CoV-2-specific TCRs that had been generated with the MIRA antigen-specificity platform. Breadth was defined as the fraction of unique TCRs that were SARS-CoV-2-associated, and depth was defined as the fraction of total T cells that were SARS-CoV-2-associated. Using the MIRA data, every spike-specific TCR was mapped to the spike region that the TCR reacted to and assigned to either a CD4 or a CD8 class. Log10-transformed breadth and depth values were compared by one-way ANOVA with Sidak's multiple comparisons tests. As stored in TCRdb, this immuneACCESS dataset retains in-frame rearrangements with V and J assigned. A fraction of the clones does not appear; measured against another copy, unresolved V genes explain less than half of the discrepancy, and the remainder lacks a known reason. V and J calls plus clone size are reproduced from that table; the DNA served to infer D and trimming. In this sample the table shows 90,000 or so clones, approximately 86% of which occur a single time. The top ten clonotypes cover around 8% of the sample.

The junction shows trimming of 3 bases on V and 6 bases on J, plus 14 bases between the germline ends. From the germline V gene, CDR1 is SGHTA and CDR2 is FQGTGA. From cysteine to phenylalanine, the CDR3 is 14 amino acids long. The kept DNA is CDR3 alone, 42 bases in frame from the first base. Note on this clone: Its antigen is currently not known. Within one base of it there is no much larger clone, and no base qualities were kept.

Sequenced material: peripheral blood, taken on day 0 of AZD1222 vaccination. In this chain, TRBV7-3 is recombined with TRBJ1-1; TRBD1 is possibly the D segment (6 matching bases). This clonotype was obtained from an adult in good health. The nucleotide sequence reads TGTGCCAGCAGCTTCGCGGGGGCTGGCGCTGAAGCTTTCTTT. This yields the protein CASSFAGAGAEAFF.